Below, 32 T cell receptor beta chains from the same sample are listed, as sequenced in a study of T cell repertoires in cytomegalovirus infection (dated by TCRdb to between 2019 and 2020). What this sample's treatment or condition label stands for: in vitro stimulation with specific CMV peptide epitopes to enrich CMV-specific T cells. Instrument used: Illumina HiSeq 1500. TCRdb reanalyzed the raw reads on its own, using fastp at Q25 for trimming and MiXCR for clone calling, and kept in-frame beta chains. A single entry per CDR3 protein holds the most common genes and DNA from its merged rows. The sample table holds 830,000 or so distinct CDR3 sequences, of which around a third were seen once. The ten largest clones add up to over 10% of the sample. No antigen has been identified for these receptors. Source: cultured CD8+ T cells from PBMCs, taken from culture after CMV antigen stimulation. The receptors here all came from a human donor in good health (CMV status not recorded). Some clones in this sample may be carry-over from other donors' samples.

This clonotype was observed a few times. The CDR3 protein is CASSIGPGSYNEQFF. DNA of the CDR3: TGTGCCAGTAGTATAGGGCCAGGCTCCTACAATGAGCAGTTCTTC. The rearrangement uses TRBV19 and TRBJ2-1; D not certain. The length of the CDR3 is 15 residues. V was trimmed by 1 base and J by 0 bases, leaving 7 bases between them. Germline V gene sequence: CDR1 LNHDA, CDR2 SQIVND (reference sequence).

This sequence joins TRBV12-3 or TRBV12-4 and TRBJ2-5; D is perhaps TRBD2 (6 bases). Trimming removed 5 bases from V and 1 base from J, with 8 bases in between. The CDR3 runs to 13 residues. The CDR3 nucleotides read TGTGCCAGCAGTGCGGGACTCCAAGAGACCCAGTACTTC. Protein sequence: CASSAGLQETQYF.

The chain is built from TRBV6-2 or TRBV6-3 and TRBJ2-1, with 9 bases that match TRBD1. CDR3 size: 15 residues. The V gene's germline CDR1 is MNHEY and CDR2 SVGEGT. J lost 6 bases, V lost 3 bases, and 6 bases had no gene match. The CDR3 is CASSYGTGIVNEQFF. CDR3 nucleotide sequence: TGTGCCAGCAGTTATGGGACAGGGATCGTCAATGAGCAGTTCTTC.

This clonotype was counted ten times or more. V and J are TRBV12-3 or TRBV12-4 and TRBJ1-5; D uncertain. With 6 bases removed from V and 4 bases from J, the gap between germline ends came to 16 bases. This CDR3 contains 15 residues. CDR3 protein: CASSPDGGGNQPQHF. The CDR3 nucleotides are TGTGCCAGCAGCCCTGACGGAGGTGGGAATCAGCCCCAGCATTTT.

The sample holds one count of this clonotype. The chain links TRBV28 to TRBJ1-6; D remains unclear. V was pared by 3 bases and J by 9 bases, with 12 bases between. The V gene's germline CDR1 is MDHEN and CDR2 SYDVKM. The CDR3 spans 14 residues. In nucleotides, the CDR3 is TGTGCCAGCAGTTTTTATGGTAGTGGTTCACCCCTCCACTTT. Encoded protein: CASSFYGSGSPLHF.

This clonotype was picked up a small number of times. V gene TRBV4-3 combines with J gene TRBJ1-1; 10 bases map to TRBD1. Trimming cost V 3 bases and J 7 bases; bases outside gene matches: 8. CDR1 is LGHNA and CDR2 is YSLEER in the germline V gene. This CDR3 contains 15 residues. CDR3 nucleotides: TGCGCCAGCAGCCAGTGGACAGGGGGGCACGGTGAAGCTTTCTTT. It codes for CASSQWTGGHGEAFF.

This sequence joins TRBV7-9 and TRBJ1-4; TRBD1 matches 10 bases. J lost 7 bases, V lost 5 bases, and 7 bases had no gene match. Germline CDR1 SEHNR, CDR2 FQNEAQ (reference sequence). This CDR3 contains 15 residues. The CDR3 DNA follows: TGTGCCAGCAGCCCTCCGGGACAGGGGAGTGAAAAACTGTTTTTT. Its translation is CASSPPGQGSEKLFF.

J is TRBJ2-7 and V is TRBV7-9; 10 bases fit TRBD2. Germline CDR1 is SEHNR and CDR2 is FQNEAQ (reference sequence). With 5 bases clipped from V and 8 bases from J, the junction kept 12 bases outside the gene matches. CDR3 length: 15 amino acids. CDR3 residues: CASSGTFSGGRKQYV. CDR3 bases: TGTGCCAGCAGCGGTACCTTTAGCGGGGGGCGAAAGCAGTACGTC.

This sequence joins TRBV29-1 and TRBJ1-1, with a possible D match to TRBD1 (5 bases). CDR3 length: 12 amino acids. Trimming shortened V by 7 bases and J by 0 bases, and 9 bases separated the two germline ends. Germline assignment: CDR1 SQVTM and CDR2 ANQGSEA. The CDR3 protein is CSGKTVNTEAFF. The CDR3 DNA follows: TGCAGCGGGAAGACAGTGAACACTGAAGCTTTCTTT.

A few counts support this clonotype. The chain links TRBV6-6 to TRBJ2-2; no firm D call. The CDR3 spans 15 residues. Trimming left V 2 bases short and J 4 bases short, with 11 bases between. Germline CDR1 is MNHNY and CDR2 is SVGAGI (reference sequence). In DNA, the CDR3 is TGTGCCAGCAGTTACGCCCCTCCCGGCACCGGGGAGCTGTTTTTT. Its protein is CASSYAPPGTGELFF.

The genes are TRBV5-4 and TRBJ2-1, with 14 bases aligning to TRBD2. The germline V gene encodes CDR1 SGHNT and CDR2 YYREEE (reference sequence). CDR3 size: 19 residues. The trim removed 0 bases at V and 7 bases at J, leaving 12 bases unmatched. In DNA form, the CDR3 reads TGTGCCAGCAGCTTGGGACCCGGGACTAGCGGGGGTCTTTGGAATGAGCAGTTCTTC. This translates into CASSLGPGTSGGLWNEQFF.

The sample holds a few counts of this clonotype. The chain links TRBV24-1 to TRBJ1-1; possible D gene TRBD1, 6 bases. V gave up 1 base and J gave up 14 bases, with 13 bases separating them. The CDR3 sequence is 12 residues long. Germline CDR1 KGHDR, CDR2 SFDVKD. CDR3 region: CATSDFRGPPFF. The CDR3 bases are TGTGCCACCAGTGATTTCAGGGGTCCTCCGTTCTTT.

The V call is TRBV19, the J call TRBJ2-3, with 9 bases fitting TRBD1. Germline loops: CDR1 LNHDA, CDR2 SQIVND (reference sequence). The CDR3 runs 14 residues. V dropped 5 bases and J dropped 7; count of bases not matched to a gene: 7. The CDR3 is CASSWGQGPNTQYF. In DNA, the CDR3 is TGTGCCAGTAGTTGGGGACAGGGTCCAAATACGCAGTATTTT.

This clonotype has only a few counts. V is TRBV6-5 and J is TRBJ2-3, with D perhaps TRBD2 (5 bases). V dropped 0 bases and J dropped 2 bases, with 9 bases sitting between them. The V gene's germline CDR1 is MNHEY and CDR2 SVGAGI. The CDR3 covers 15 residues. The CDR3 region is CASSYSEVATDTQYF. The CDR3 nucleotides read TGTGCCAGCAGTTACTCGGAGGTAGCCACAGATACGCAGTATTTT.

Comments on this clonotype: Just one base apart from a much larger clone, this may be a read error. The gene calls are TRBV6-1 and TRBJ2-2; D unclear. Germline assignment: CDR1 MNHNS and CDR2 SASEGT. Trimming left V 3 bases short and J 3 bases short, with 23 bases between. The length of the CDR3 is 19 residues. The CDR3: CASSDAVGFPIADTGELFF. The CDR3 DNA reads as TGTGCCAGCAGTGATGCCGTAGGATTCCCCATCGCTGACACCGGGGAGCTGTTTTTT.

In this sample, this clonotype turned up many times. CDR3 sequence: CASSPYREEDDQTNYGYTF. The CDR3, as DNA: TGTGCCAGCAGTCCGTACAGGGAGGAGGACGACCAGACTAACTATGGCTACACCTTC. The chain uses TRBV6-5 and TRBJ1-2, with D possibly matching TRBD1 (6 bases). V lost 5 bases and J 0 bases, leaving 25 bases between the germline ends. Germline-derived CDR1 and CDR2 are MNHEY and SVGAGI. This CDR3 has 19 residues.

As concerns this clonotype: A clone one base away is much larger, so this may be a read error. The chain couples TRBV7-2 to TRBJ2-7; no clear D. Trimming removed 0 bases from V and 2 bases from J, with 14 bases in between. This CDR3 contains 16 residues. Looked up from germline, CDR1 is SGHTA and CDR2 is FQGNSA. In DNA form, the CDR3 reads TGTGCCAGCAGCTTAGCAATCGGGCAGGTGACCTACGAGCAGTACTTC. It specifies CASSLAIGQVTYEQYF.

This clonotype came up many times. The chain is built from TRBV7-2 and TRBJ2-7, with a weak D call TRBD2 (6 bases). There are 13 residues in the CDR3. The germline CDR1 and CDR2 sequences are SGHTA and FQGNSA. Between the trimmed V and J ends, which lost 1 base and 6 bases, there was a span of 10 bases. In DNA, the CDR3 is TGTGCCAGCAGCTTAGGCCGGGGGTCCGAGCAGTACGTC. Amino acid sequence: CASSLGRGSEQYV.

The chain joins TRBV7-9 to TRBJ2-7; possibly TRBD1 for D (5 bases). The ends were cut back, 5 bases at V and 3 bases at J, with 14 bases in the middle. The CDR3 runs to 14 residues. From germline, CDR1 is SEHNR and CDR2 FQNEAQ (reference sequence). CDR3 sequence reads: CASSLPTGFYEQYV. CDR3 DNA: TGTGCCAGCAGCCTGCCAACAGGTTTCTACGAGCAGTACGTC.

The genes are TRBV20-1 and TRBJ1-1; D gene uncertain. The V and J ends lost 3 bases and 4 bases respectively, with 18 bases between them. This CDR3 comprises 15 residues. The germline V gene encodes CDR1 DFQATT and CDR2 SNEGSKA (reference sequence). CDR3: CSASGRRNTVTEAFF. The CDR3 coding sequence is TGCAGTGCTAGTGGGAGGAGGAACACGGTCACTGAAGCTTTCTTT.

This clonotype was observed many times. The chain is built from TRBV2 and TRBJ2-7, with 7 bases that match TRBD1. V lost 7 bases and J lost 0; bases outside the gene matches: 6. Germline V CDR1 and CDR2: SNHLY, FYNNEI. The CDR3 covers 14 residues. For the CDR3, the DNA is TGTGCCAGCAAAACTCGGGACAGCTCCTACGAGCAGTACTTC. Encoded protein: CASKTRDSSYEQYF.

This clonotype came up a few times. The chain uses TRBV4-1 and TRBJ1-1; D unresolved. V was shortened by 2 bases and J by 10 bases, with 14 bases between the two germline ends. The V gene's germline CDR1 is MGHRA and CDR2 YSYEKL. This CDR3 contains 13 residues. The CDR3 DNA reads as TGCGCCAGCAGCCAAACCCCGGCCGACCTAGCTTTCTTT. This encodes CASSQTPADLAFF.

This clonotype was seen at least ten times. The rearrangement links TRBV12-3 or TRBV12-4 to TRBJ2-5; the D is unclear. The V end was cut by 6 bases, the J end by 4 bases, with 6 bases between. The CDR3 is 11 amino acids. The CDR3 DNA is TGTGCCAGCAGCTTCTCAGAGACCCAGTACTTC. Translated, it gives CASSFSETQYF.

Comments on this clonotype: A read error is the likely source, as a far larger clone sits one nucleotide away. The V call is TRBV7-4, the J call TRBJ1-5; D is uncertain. The CDR3 has 13 amino acids. The V gene's germline CDR1 is SGHVT and CDR2 SQSDAQ. The CDR3 loop is CAGSIGGNQPQHF. CDR3 DNA: TGTGCCGGCAGCATAGGAGGAAATCAGCCCCAGCATTTT.

The chain joins TRBV7-2 to TRBJ1-5; no clear D gene. CDR3 length equals 16 residues. The ends were cut back, 6 bases at V and 1 base at J, with 16 bases in the middle. Germline CDR1 is SGHTA and CDR2 is FQGNSA. For the CDR3, the DNA is TGTGCCAGCAGTCTTGGGGAGGGTGGGAGCAATCAGCCCCAGCATTTT. Its protein product is CASSLGEGGSNQPQHF.

There are many counts of this clonotype. V and J are TRBV6-6 and TRBJ2-3; 8 bases agree with TRBD1. In germline, CDR1 is MNHNY, CDR2 SVGAGI (reference sequence). V gave up 5 bases and J gave up 1 base; unmatched junction bases: 5. The CDR3 is made up of 15 amino acids. The CDR3 DNA is TGTGCCAGCAGTCCTCCGGACAGGGGCACAGATACGCAGTATTTT. Residues: CASSPPDRGTDTQYF.

This sequence joins TRBV10-3 and TRBJ2-5; D remains unclear. Between the trimmed V and J ends, which lost 3 bases and 5 bases, there was a span of 7 bases. There are 12 residues in the CDR3. The V gene's germline CDR1 is ENHRY and CDR2 SYGVKD. The DNA of the CDR3 is TGTGCCATCAGTGACCCGTGGGAGACCCAGTACTTC. Amino acid sequence: CAISDPWETQYF.

The chain joins TRBV3-1 to TRBJ2-3; D possibly corresponds to TRBD2 (7 bases). Looked up from germline, CDR1 is LGHDT and CDR2 is YNNKEL (reference sequence). CDR3 length: 16 residues. V lost 0 bases and J 2 bases, leaving 12 bases between the germline ends. CDR3 bases: TGTGCCAGCAGCCAAGACGGGGGGCGTATCACAGATACGCAGTATTTT. Residues: CASSQDGGRITDTQYF.

This clonotype was found a few times. V gene TRBV27 combines with J gene TRBJ2-1; 11 positions agree with TRBD2. The CDR3 loop spans 19 amino acids. Trimming at V came to 5 bases and at J to 0 bases, leaving 12 bases not matched to a gene. CDR1 is MNHEY, CDR2 SMNVEV, per germline (reference sequence). CDR3 in amino acids: CASSPSHGTSGRSYNEQFF. CDR3 nucleotides: TGTGCCAGCAGTCCCTCTCACGGGACTAGCGGCCGCTCCTACAATGAGCAGTTCTTC.

The V gene is TRBV6-5, the J gene TRBJ1-6; 8 nucleotides agree with TRBD1. The length of the CDR3 is 16 residues. Germline trimming cut 0 bases from V and 7 bases from J; bases unmatched to any gene: 5. Germline V lookup: CDR1 MNHEY, CDR2 SVGAGI. The DNA of the CDR3 is TGTGCCAGCAGTTACTCAATAGACAGGGGAAATTCACCCCTCCACTTT. Its protein is CASSYSIDRGNSPLHF.

The rearrangement joins TRBV28 to TRBJ2-1, with no clear D. The V and J ends lost 3 bases and 8 bases respectively, with 17 bases between them. CDR3 length: 15 amino acids. Germline CDR1 MDHEN, CDR2 SYDVKM. The CDR3 loop is CASSLSVSKIHEQFF. CDR3 coding DNA: TGTGCCAGCAGTTTGTCGGTTAGTAAAATCCATGAGCAGTTCTTC. The full variable domain, its missing parts supplied by reference TRBV28 and TRBJ2-1, is DVKVTQSSRYLVKRTGEKVFLECVQDMDHENMFWYRQDPGLGLRLIYFSYDVKMKEKGDIPEGYSVSREKKERFSLILESASTNQTSMYLCASSLSVSKIHEQFFGPGTRLTVL.

The V gene is TRBV27, the J gene TRBJ2-7; 10 nucleotides align to TRBD1. CDR3 length equals 14 residues. Trimming at V came to 5 bases and at J to 4 bases, leaving 5 bases not matched to a gene. The germline V gene encodes CDR1 MNHEY and CDR2 SMNVEV (reference sequence). CDR3 region: CASSTPDRGYEQYF. CDR3 sequence (DNA): TGTGCCAGCAGTACGCCGGACAGGGGGTACGAGCAGTACTTC.